The entry that follows covers one T cell receptor beta chain sequence. Its antigen remains unidentified. Base qualities are missing; no much larger clone stands one base away. The source of the sample is a study of T-cell memory formation after mild COVID-19 (TCRdb year 2021). Study-level background: Most TCR sequence clusters were specific to one of the two donors. In two donors, T-cell clones that expanded and contracted after mild COVID-19 were tracked by sequencing TCRalpha and TCRbeta repertoires over time. Two young, previously healthy adult volunteers, one female and one male, were included in the cohort. The paper's findings and limits, for the study overall: Contracting CD4+ clones were found mainly in CM and EM memory subsets, while CD8+ clones were enriched in EMRA. The study covered only a couple of mild cases, and larger cohorts including severe cases with pre-infection samples were considered necessary. Some responding clones were detected in pre-infection memory, which suggested that pre-existing cross-reactive memory T cells had joined the SARS-CoV-2 response. Whether the second-wave clones peaking on day 37 were SARS-CoV-2 specific was not confirmed. Clones contracting from day 15 to 85 had balanced CD4/CD8 phenotypes, while a second wave expanding from day 15 to 37 was biased towards CD4+.

According to the germline V gene (reference sequence), CDR1 reads DFQATT and CDR2 reads SNEGSKA. Reading from cysteine to phenylalanine, the CDR3 counts 13 amino acids. CDR3 DNA is the only sequence kept; it has 39 bases, read in frame from the first base. Unmatched junction bases come to 8, with V trimmed by 6 bases and J by 5 bases. Ficoll-Paque density gradient centrifugation was used to isolate PBMCs. Instrument used: Illumina NovaSeq 6000. Using 5'RACE with constant-segment primers, TCRalpha and TCRbeta cDNA libraries were constructed, with sample barcodes and unique molecular identifiers added in the process. RNA was extracted from every sample with Trizol reagent. Libraries were amplified in two PCR steps, with a second sample barcode and Illumina TruSeq adapters added in the second step. Sequencing of the libraries was done on an Illumina NovaSeq, producing 2 x 150 bp paired-end reads. The authors' analysis ran thus. The reads were demultiplexed and collapsed into UMI-guided consensus sequences using migec v1.2.7. With mixcr v2.1.11, UMI consensuses were aligned to TRA and TRB V and J templates and assembled into clonotypes. Expanded or contracted clonotypes were those called significant by both edgeR and NoisET, with noise models trained on biological replicates. For edgeR calls, a false discovery rate-adjusted p below 0.01 and a log2 fold-change threshold of 1 were applied. As an exploratory analysis of dynamics, max-normalized trajectories of the 1000 most abundant clonotypes were examined with PCA combined with hierarchical clustering. Separately sequenced CD4+ and CD8+ repertoires were used to assign a CD4 or CD8 phenotype to each responding clone. The raw public data were reprocessed by TCRdb itself: fastp quality trimming at Q25, MiXCR clonotype calling, in-frame beta chains only. Each record represents a unique CDR3 protein, reported with the most common genes and DNA among its rows. The authors' filters were not applied to this entry. The sample table lists about 560,000 distinct CDR3 sequences, around 16% of them with a count of one. The ten most abundant clones make up 8.1% of the sample.

This receptor chain uses TRBV20-1 and TRBJ2-3; the central 7 bases match TRBD2. The sequence derives from an adult woman who had mild COVID-19 (a few samples of this study predate the infection). The sample titles of this study are shuffled in the database, so cell type and time point are left out; the donor was told from shared clones. Sequencing used PBMCs or a T cell subset sorted from them (not recorded which). The bases read TGCAGTGCGGGGGGGGTTACGGGAGATACGCAGTATTTT. Its coded protein is CSAGGVTGDTQYF.